This T cell receptor (beta chain) emerged from a study of blood T cell repertoires in COVID-19. Overall study: Samples of COVID-19 (acute and convalescent) were obtained from the United States, Italy and Spain.

Assay used: immunoSEQ multiplex PCR; TCRdb lists only in-frame clones, some missing. The sample yields 200,000 to 250,000 clones, around 90% seen once. CDR1 is SGHTA and CDR2 is FQGNSA in the germline V gene. The CDR3 has 14 amino acids. Unmatched junction bases numbered 6, after V lost 6 bases and J lost 7 bases. What was sequenced was peripheral blood. J is TRBJ2-2 and V is TRBV7-2; TRBD2 matches 9 bases. This receptor was identified in a man aged 55-75 years with COVID-19, enrolled during active disease. CDR3 in DNA: TGTGCCAGCAGTCCTAGCGGGACAAGCGGGGAGCTGTTTTTT. It codes for CASSPSGTSGELFF. Filled out from reference TRBV7-2 and TRBJ2-2, the complete variable domain reads GAGVSQSPSNKVTEKGKDVELRCDPISGHTALYWYRQSLGQGLEFLIYFQGNSAPDKSGLPSDRFSAERTGGSVSTLTIQRTQQEDSAVYLCASSPSGTSGELFFGEGSRLTVL.